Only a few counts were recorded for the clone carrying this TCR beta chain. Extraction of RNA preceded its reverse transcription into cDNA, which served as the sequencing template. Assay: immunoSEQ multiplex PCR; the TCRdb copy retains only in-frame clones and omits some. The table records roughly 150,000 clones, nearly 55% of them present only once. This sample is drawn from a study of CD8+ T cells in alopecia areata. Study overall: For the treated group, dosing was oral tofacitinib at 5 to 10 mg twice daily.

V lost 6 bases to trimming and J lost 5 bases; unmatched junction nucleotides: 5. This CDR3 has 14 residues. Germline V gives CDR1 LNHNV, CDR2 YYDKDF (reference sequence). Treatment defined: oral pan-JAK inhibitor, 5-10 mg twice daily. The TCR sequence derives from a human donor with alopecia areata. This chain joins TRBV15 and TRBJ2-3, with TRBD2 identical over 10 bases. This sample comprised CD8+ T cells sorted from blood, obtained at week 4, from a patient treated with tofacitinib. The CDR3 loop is CATSLAGGVDTQYF. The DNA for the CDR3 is TGTGCCACCAGTTTAGCGGGGGGTGTAGATACGCAGTATTTT.